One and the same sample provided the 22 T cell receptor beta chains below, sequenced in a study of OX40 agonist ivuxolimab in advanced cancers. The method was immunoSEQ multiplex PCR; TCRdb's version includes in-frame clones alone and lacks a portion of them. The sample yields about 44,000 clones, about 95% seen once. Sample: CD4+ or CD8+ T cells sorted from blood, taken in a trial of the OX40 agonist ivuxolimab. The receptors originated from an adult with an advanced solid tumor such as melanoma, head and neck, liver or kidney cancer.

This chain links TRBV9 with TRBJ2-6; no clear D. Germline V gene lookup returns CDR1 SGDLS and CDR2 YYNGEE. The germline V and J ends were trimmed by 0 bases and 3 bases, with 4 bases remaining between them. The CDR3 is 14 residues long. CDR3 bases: TGTGCCAGCAGCGTAGGGGGTGGGGCCAACGTCCTGACTTTC. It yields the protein CASSVGGGANVLTF.

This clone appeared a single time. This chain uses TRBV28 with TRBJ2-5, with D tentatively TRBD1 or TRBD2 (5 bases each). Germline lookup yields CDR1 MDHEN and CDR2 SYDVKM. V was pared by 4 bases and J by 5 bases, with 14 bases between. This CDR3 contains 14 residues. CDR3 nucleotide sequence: TGTGCCAGCAGTTCTCCGACCGGGGCGGAGACCCAGTACTTC. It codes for CASSSPTGAETQYF.

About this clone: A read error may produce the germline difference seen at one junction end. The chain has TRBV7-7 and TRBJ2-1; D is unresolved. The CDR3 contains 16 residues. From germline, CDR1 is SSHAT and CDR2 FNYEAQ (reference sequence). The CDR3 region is CASSVTLAPSYNEQFF. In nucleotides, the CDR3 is TGTGCTAGCAGCGTAACTTTGGCCCCCTCCTACAATGAGCAGTTCTTC.

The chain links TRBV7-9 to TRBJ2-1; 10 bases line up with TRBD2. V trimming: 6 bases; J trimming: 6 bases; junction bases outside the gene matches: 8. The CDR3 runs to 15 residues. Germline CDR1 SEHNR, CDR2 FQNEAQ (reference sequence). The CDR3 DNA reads TGTGCCAGCAGGGCACCGGGACTAGCGTCCAATGAGCAGTTCTTC. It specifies CASRAPGLASNEQFF.

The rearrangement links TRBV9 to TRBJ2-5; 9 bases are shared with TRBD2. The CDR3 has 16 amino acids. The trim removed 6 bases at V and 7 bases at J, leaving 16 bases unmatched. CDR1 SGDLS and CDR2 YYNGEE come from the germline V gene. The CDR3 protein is CASTKGGGRDTGTQYF. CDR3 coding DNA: TGTGCCAGCACCAAAGGCGGCGGGAGGGACACCGGGACCCAGTACTTC.

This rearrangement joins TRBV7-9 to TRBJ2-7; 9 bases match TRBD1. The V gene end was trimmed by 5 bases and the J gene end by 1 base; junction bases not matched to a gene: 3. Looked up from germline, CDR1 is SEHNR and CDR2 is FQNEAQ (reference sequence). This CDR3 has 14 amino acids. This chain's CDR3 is CASSHRGQSYEQYF. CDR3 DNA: TGTGCCAGCAGCCACAGGGGGCAATCCTACGAGCAGTACTTC.

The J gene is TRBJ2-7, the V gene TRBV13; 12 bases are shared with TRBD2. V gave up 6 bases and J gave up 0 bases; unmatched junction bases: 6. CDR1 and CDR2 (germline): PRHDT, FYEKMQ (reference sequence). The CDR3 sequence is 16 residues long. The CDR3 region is CASSSLGLAGSYEQYF. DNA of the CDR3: TGTGCCAGCAGTTCCTTGGGACTAGCGGGCTCCTACGAGCAGTACTTC.

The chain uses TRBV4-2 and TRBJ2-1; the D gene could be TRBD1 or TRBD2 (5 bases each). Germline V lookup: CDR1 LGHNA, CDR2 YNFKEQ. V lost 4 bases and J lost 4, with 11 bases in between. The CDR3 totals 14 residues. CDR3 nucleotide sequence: TGTGCCAGCAGCCCCCGGGACCGTTACAATGAGCAGTTCTTC. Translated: CASSPRDRYNEQFF.

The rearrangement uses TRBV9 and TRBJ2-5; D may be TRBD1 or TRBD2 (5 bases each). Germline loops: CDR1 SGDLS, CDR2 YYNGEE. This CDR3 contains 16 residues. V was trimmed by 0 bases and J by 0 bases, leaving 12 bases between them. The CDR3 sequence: CASSVGGTMYQETQYF. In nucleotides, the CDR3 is TGTGCCAGCAGCGTAGGTGGGACCATGTACCAAGAGACCCAGTACTTC.

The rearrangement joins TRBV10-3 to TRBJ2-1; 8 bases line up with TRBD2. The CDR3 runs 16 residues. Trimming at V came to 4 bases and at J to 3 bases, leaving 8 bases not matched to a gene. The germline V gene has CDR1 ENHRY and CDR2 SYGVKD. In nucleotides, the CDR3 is TGTGCCATCAGTGTCACGATTAGCGGGATCTACAATGAGCAGTTCTTC. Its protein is CAISVTISGIYNEQFF.

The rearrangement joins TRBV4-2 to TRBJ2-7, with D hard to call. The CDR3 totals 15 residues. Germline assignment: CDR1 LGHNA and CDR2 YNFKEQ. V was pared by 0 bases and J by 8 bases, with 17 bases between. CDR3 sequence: CASSQDMDAVIQQYF. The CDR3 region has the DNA TGTGCCAGCAGCCAAGATATGGACGCGGTGATACAGCAGTACTTC.

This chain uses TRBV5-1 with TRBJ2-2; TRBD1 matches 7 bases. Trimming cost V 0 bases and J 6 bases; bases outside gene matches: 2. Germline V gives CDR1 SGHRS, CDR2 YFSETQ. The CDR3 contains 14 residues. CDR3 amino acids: CASSLGQGAGELFF. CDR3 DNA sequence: TGCGCCAGCAGCTTGGGTCAGGGGGCCGGGGAGCTGTTTTTT.

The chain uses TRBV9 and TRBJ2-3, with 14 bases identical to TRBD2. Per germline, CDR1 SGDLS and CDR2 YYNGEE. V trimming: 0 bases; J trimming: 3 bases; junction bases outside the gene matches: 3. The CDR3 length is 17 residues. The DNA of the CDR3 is TGTGCCAGCAGCGTAGGGGGGACTAGCGGGAGAACAGATACGCAGTATTTT. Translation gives CASSVGGTSGRTDTQYF.

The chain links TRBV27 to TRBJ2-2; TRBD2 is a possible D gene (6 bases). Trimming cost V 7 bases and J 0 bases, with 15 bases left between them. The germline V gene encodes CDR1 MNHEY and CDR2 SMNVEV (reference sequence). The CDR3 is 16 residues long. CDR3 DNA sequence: TGTGCCAGCACATCCCCCCCTAGCGCGAACACCGGGGAGCTGTTTTTT. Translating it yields CASTSPPSANTGELFF.

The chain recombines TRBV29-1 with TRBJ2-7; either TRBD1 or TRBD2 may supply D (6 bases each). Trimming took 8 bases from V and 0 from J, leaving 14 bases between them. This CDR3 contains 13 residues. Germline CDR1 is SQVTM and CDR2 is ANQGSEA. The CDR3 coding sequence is TGCAGCACGAGGGGGGACGCCTCCTACGAGCAGTACTTC. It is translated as CSTRGDASYEQYF.

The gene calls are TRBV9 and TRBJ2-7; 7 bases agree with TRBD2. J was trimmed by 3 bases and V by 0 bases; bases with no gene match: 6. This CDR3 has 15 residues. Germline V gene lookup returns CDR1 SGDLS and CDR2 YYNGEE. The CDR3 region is CASSVEAGVNYEQYF. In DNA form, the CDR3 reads TGTGCCAGCAGCGTAGAGGCGGGAGTTAACTACGAGCAGTACTTC.

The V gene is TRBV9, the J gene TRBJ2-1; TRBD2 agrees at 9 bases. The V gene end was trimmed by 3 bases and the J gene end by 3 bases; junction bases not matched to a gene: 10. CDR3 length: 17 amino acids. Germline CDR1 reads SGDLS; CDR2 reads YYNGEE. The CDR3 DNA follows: TGTGCCAGCAGCGAGACTCCTAGCGGGATGAGCTACAATGAGCAGTTCTTC. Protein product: CASSETPSGMSYNEQFF.

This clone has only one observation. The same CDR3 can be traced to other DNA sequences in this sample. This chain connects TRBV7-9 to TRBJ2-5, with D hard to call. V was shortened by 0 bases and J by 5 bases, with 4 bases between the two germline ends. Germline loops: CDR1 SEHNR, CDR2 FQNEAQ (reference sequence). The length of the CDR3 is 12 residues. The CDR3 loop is CASSLAGETQYF. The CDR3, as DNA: TGTGCCAGCAGCTTAGCGGGGGAGACCCAGTACTTC.

This chain's CDR3 is CASSVFGTGSGELFF. The CDR3 DNA reads TGTGCCAGCAGCGTATTTGGGACAGGGTCTGGGGAGCTGTTTTTT. The chain joins TRBV9 to TRBJ2-2; TRBD1 aligns across 9 bases. This CDR3 is built from 15 residues. With 1 base clipped from V and 8 bases from J, the junction kept 6 bases outside the gene matches. The germline gives CDR1 SGDLS, CDR2 YYNGEE. Filled out from reference TRBV9 and TRBJ2-2, the complete variable domain reads DSGVTQTPKHLITATGQRVTLRCSPRSGDLSVYWYQQSLDQGLQFLIQYYNGEERAKGNILERFSAQQFPDLHSELNLSSLELGDSALYFCASSVFGTGSGELFFGEGSRLTVL.

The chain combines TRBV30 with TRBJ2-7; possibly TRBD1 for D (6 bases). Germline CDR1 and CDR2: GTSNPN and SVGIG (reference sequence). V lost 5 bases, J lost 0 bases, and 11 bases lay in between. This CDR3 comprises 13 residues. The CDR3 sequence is CAWRLGGSYEQYF. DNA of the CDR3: TGTGCCTGGCGGCTAGGGGGCTCCTACGAGCAGTACTTC. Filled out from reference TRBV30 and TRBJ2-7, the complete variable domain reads SQTIHQWPATLVQPVGSPLSLECTVEGTSNPNLYWYRQAAGRGLQLLFYSVGIGQISSEVPQNLSASRPQDRQFILSSKKLLLSDSGFYLCAWRLGGSYEQYFGPGTRLTVT.

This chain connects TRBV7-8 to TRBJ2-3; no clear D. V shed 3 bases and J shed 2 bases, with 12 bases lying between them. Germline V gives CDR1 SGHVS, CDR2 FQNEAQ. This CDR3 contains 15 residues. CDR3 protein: CASSLVHGYTDTQYF. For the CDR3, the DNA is TGTGCCAGCAGCTTGGTCCATGGGTACACAGATACGCAGTATTTT. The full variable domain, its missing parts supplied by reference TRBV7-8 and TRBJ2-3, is GAGVSQSPRYKVAKRGQDVALRCDPISGHVSLFWYQQALGQGPEFLTYFQNEAQLDKSGLPSDRFFAERPEGSVSTLKIQRTQQEDSAVYLCASSLVHGYTDTQYFGPGTRLTVL.

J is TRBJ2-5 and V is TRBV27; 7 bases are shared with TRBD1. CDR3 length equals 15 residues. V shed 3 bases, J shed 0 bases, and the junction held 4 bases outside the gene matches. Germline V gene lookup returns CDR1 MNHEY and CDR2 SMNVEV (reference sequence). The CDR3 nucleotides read TGTGCCAGCAGTTTGGGACAGCCGTACCAAGAGACCCAGTACTTC. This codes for CASSLGQPYQETQYF.